The 3 T cell receptor beta chains reported below all come from one sample, sequenced in a study of T cell responses to AZD1222 COVID-19 vaccine (dated by TCRdb to the early 2020s). The intended sense of this specimen's time point label: about 28 days (+/-7) after the second vaccine dose. To prepare the library, the immunoSEQ multiplex PCR assay was applied. TCRdb obtained this table from immuneACCESS and retained in-frame rearrangements with V and J assigned. These tables miss some clones; where compared with another copy, unresolved V genes account for less than half of the shortfall, and the remainder is unexplained. This sample has 150,000 or so clones in its table, and about nine tenths of those were observed once. The top ten constitute around 3.5% of the sample. Source: peripheral blood, taken 28 days after the second AZD1222 dose. These receptors were collected from an adult who received the AZD1222 COVID-19 vaccine.

The chain recombines TRBV5-1 with TRBJ2-1; D is unresolved. The germline gives CDR1 SGHRS, CDR2 YFSETQ. V gave up 1 base and J gave up 0 bases, with 11 bases separating them. The CDR3 has 16 residues. The CDR3 protein is CASSLRQPSSYNEQFF. In nucleotides, the CDR3 is TGCGCCAGCAGCTTGAGGCAGCCTAGCTCCTACAATGAGCAGTTCTTC.

This chain connects TRBV5-1 to TRBJ2-1; 9 bases match TRBD2. Trimming took 0 bases from V and 8 from J; bases not matched to a gene: 6. This CDR3 comprises 15 residues. Germline assignment: CDR1 SGHRS and CDR2 YFSETQ. The CDR3 loop reads CASSLGPSGIDEQFF. The CDR3 coding sequence is TGCGCCAGCAGCTTGGGGCCTAGCGGGATCGATGAGCAGTTCTTC.

This chain links TRBV2 with TRBJ1-5, with unresolved D. Trimming took off 3 bases at V and 2 bases at J, with 8 bases between the two ends. CDR3 length equals 14 residues. Germline CDR1 and CDR2: SNHLY and FYNNEI. Here the CDR3 DNA reads TGTGCCAGCAGTGATGAAGCGGGCAATCAGCCCCAGCATTTT. Translating it yields CASSDEAGNQPQHF.